This entry lists 26 T cell receptor beta chains sequenced from one sample in a study of blood T cell repertoires in COVID-19. TCRdb's table, derived via immunoSEQ multiplex PCR, lists solely in-frame clones and lacks some. The sample has 200,000 or so clones, around 84% seen once. Material: peripheral blood. Receptor source: a woman of 80 years or more with COVID-19, enrolled during active disease.

This chain connects TRBV28 to TRBJ2-7, with TRBD2 identical over 8 bases. V was clipped by 1 base and J by 4 bases; unmatched bases: 6. The CDR3 totals 15 residues. Germline-derived CDR1 and CDR2 are MDHEN and SYDVKM. The CDR3: CASSLYSSGPYEQYV. The CDR3, as DNA: TGTGCCAGCAGTTTATATTCTAGCGGGCCTTACGAGCAGTACGTC.

The V call is TRBV9, the J call TRBJ2-6; D is ambiguous. Trimming took 5 bases from V and 2 from J, leaving 11 bases between them. Per the germline V gene, CDR1 is SGDLS and CDR2 is YYNGEE. This CDR3 is built from 15 residues. The CDR3 loop is CASSPRGAGANVLTF. As DNA, the CDR3 is TGTGCCAGCAGTCCTCGAGGTGCTGGGGCCAACGTCCTGACTTTC.

On this clone itself: The same CDR3 arises from other DNA sequences in this sample as well. The gene calls are TRBV15 and TRBJ1-1; weak D call: TRBD1 (5 bases). Trimming removed 0 bases from V and 2 bases from J, with 7 bases in between. CDR3 length: 14 residues. Per the germline V gene, CDR1 is LNHNV and CDR2 is YYDKDF (reference sequence). In nucleotides, the CDR3 is TGTGCCACCAGCAGAGATCAGGGAAACACTGAAGCTTTCTTT. The encoded protein is CATSRDQGNTEAFF.

The chain uses TRBV5-6 and TRBJ1-3, with 10 bases aligning to TRBD1. Germline V lookup: CDR1 SGHDT, CDR2 YYEEEE. CDR3 length: 15 residues. Trimming took 4 bases from V and 5 from J; bases not matched to a gene: 6. CDR3 nucleotides: TGTGCCAGCAGCCGTCCGGGACAGGGGAGAAACACCATATATTTT. It codes for CASSRPGQGRNTIYF.

This clone was observed a single time. The gene calls are TRBV10-3 and TRBJ1-2; 8 nucleotides align to TRBD1. Germline V gene lookup returns CDR1 ENHRY and CDR2 SYGVKD. The CDR3 sequence is 16 residues long. V dropped 0 bases and J dropped 2; count of bases not matched to a gene: 5. The DNA for the CDR3 is TGTGCCATCAGTGAGTCTCCGACAGGGGCCAACTATGGCTACACCTTC. As protein: CAISESPTGANYGYTF.

This sequence joins TRBV7-6 and TRBJ2-5; TRBD2 agrees at 7 bases. The J segment lost 1 base and the V segment lost 1 base, leaving 3 bases of the junction unmatched. CDR3 length: 15 residues. The germline V gene has CDR1 SGHVS and CDR2 FNYEAQ. CDR3 region: CASSLGEGSQETQYF. The CDR3, as DNA: TGTGCCAGCAGCTTAGGGGAGGGCAGCCAAGAGACCCAGTACTTC.

The chain uses TRBV5-5 and TRBJ1-5, with D tentatively TRBD1 (5 bases). V dropped 4 bases and J dropped 7 bases, with 15 bases sitting between them. CDR1 and CDR2 (germline): SGHKS, YYEKEE (reference sequence). CDR3 length: 14 residues. As DNA, the CDR3 is TGTGCCAGCAGCGGGGGGGGACCGAGGCAGCCCCAGCATTTT. This codes for CASSGGGPRQPQHF.

This sequence joins TRBV11-2 and TRBJ2-1; a weak D match, TRBD2 (6 bases). The CDR3 is 16 residues long. Germline V gene lookup returns CDR1 SGHAT and CDR2 FQNNGV. Trimming cost V 3 bases and J 3 bases, with 15 bases left between them. Here the CDR3 reads CASSLVGGAIYNEQFF. The CDR3 DNA is TGTGCCAGCAGCTTGGTGGGCGGGGCAATCTACAATGAGCAGTTCTTC.

The chain combines TRBV7-2 with TRBJ2-1, with D possibly being TRBD1 (7 bases). Trimming took 2 bases from V and 0 from J, leaving 8 bases between them. This CDR3 is built from 15 residues. Germline V gene lookup returns CDR1 SGHTA and CDR2 FQGNSA. DNA for the CDR3: TGTGCCAGCAGCTTACAGGGGGGCTCCTACAATGAGCAGTTCTTC. Translation: CASSLQGGSYNEQFF. The whole variable domain, filled in from reference TRBV7-2 and TRBJ2-1, reads GAGVSQSPSNKVTEKGKDVELRCDPISGHTALYWYRQSLGQGLEFLIYFQGNSAPDKSGLPSDRFSAERTGGSVSTLTIQRTQQEDSAVYLCASSLQGGSYNEQFFGPGTRLTVL.

Of note for this clone: One end of the junction does not line up with germline, which may come from a read error. J is TRBJ2-5 and V is TRBV7-7, with D perhaps TRBD2 (6 bases). The CDR3 length is 14 residues. Per germline, CDR1 SSHAT and CDR2 FNYEAQ (reference sequence). The CDR3 DNA sequence: TGTGCTAGCAGCGCCGGACTATCCCAAGAGACCCAGTACTTC. Translated, it gives CASSAGLSQETQYF.

The J gene is TRBJ2-1, the V gene TRBV5-1; TRBD1 aligns across 9 bases. CDR1 SGHRS and CDR2 YFSETQ come from the germline V gene. CDR3 length equals 13 residues. V gave up 3 bases and J gave up 7 bases; unmatched junction bases: 2. CDR3 nucleotides: TGCGCCAGCAGCTCGGGACAGGGTAATGAGCAGTTCTTC. This translates into CASSSGQGNEQFF.

This clone was detected only a few times. The chain has TRBV6-5 and TRBJ1-5, with 9 nucleotides matching TRBD1. Trimming removed 11 bases from V and 7 bases from J; junction bases left unmatched: 12. Germline V gene sequence: CDR1 MNHEY, CDR2 SVGAGI. The CDR3 contains 14 residues. Here the CDR3 reads CAGSRDREGQPQHF. For the CDR3, the DNA is TGTGCCGGTTCCCGGGACAGGGAAGGCCAGCCCCAGCATTTT.

The chain carries TRBV7-9 and TRBJ1-1; D gene uncertain. Trimming took off 5 bases at V and 0 bases at J, with 7 bases between the two ends. Germline V CDR1 and CDR2: SEHNR, FQNEAQ (reference sequence). CDR3 length: 13 amino acids. CDR3 sequence reads: CASSENMNTEAFF. The CDR3, as DNA: TGTGCCAGCAGCGAAAACATGAACACTGAAGCTTTCTTT.

The V gene is TRBV14, the J gene TRBJ2-2, with 8 positions matching TRBD2. Per the germline V gene, CDR1 is SGHDN and CDR2 is FVKESK. V trimming: 4 bases; J trimming: 4 bases; junction bases outside the gene matches: 8. The CDR3 is made up of 16 amino acids. CDR3 protein: CASSPPGGLSTGELFF. CDR3 in DNA: TGTGCCAGCAGCCCCCCGGGGGGGCTATCCACCGGGGAGCTGTTTTTT.

The V call is TRBV27, the J call TRBJ1-3, with TRBD1 identical over 7 bases. V gave up 0 bases and J gave up 2 bases; unmatched junction bases: 22. This CDR3 spans 22 amino acids. CDR1 MNHEY and CDR2 SMNVEV come from the germline V gene (reference sequence). In DNA, the CDR3 is TGTGCCAGCAGTTTATCCTTTAATCGACAGGGAGTGTTTTCGTCCACTGGAAACACCATATATTTT. Its protein is CASSLSFNRQGVFSSTGNTIYF.

The chain joins TRBV6-4 to TRBJ1-6; TRBD1 is a possible D gene (6 bases). CDR3 length: 13 amino acids. V lost 6 bases and J 9 bases, leaving 12 bases between the germline ends. Germline loops: CDR1 MRHNA, CDR2 SNTAGT. CDR3 sequence reads: CASRSQQGSPLHF. The CDR3 DNA reads as TGTGCCAGCAGAAGTCAACAGGGTTCACCCCTCCACTTT.

The chain uses TRBV2 and TRBJ2-7, with TRBD2 matching 11 bases. V lost 1 base, J lost 4 bases, and 9 bases stayed unmatched. Germline-derived CDR1 and CDR2 are SNHLY and FYNNEI. This CDR3 is built from 17 residues. CDR3 amino acids: CASSEDPPGLAEYEQYF. The CDR3 DNA sequence: TGTGCCAGCAGTGAAGACCCACCGGGACTAGCGGAATACGAGCAGTACTTC.

The chain has TRBV30 and TRBJ2-5; tentative D call: TRBD2 (5 bases). Germline V gives CDR1 GTSNPN, CDR2 SVGIG (reference sequence). Trimming shortened V by 0 bases and J by 9 bases, and 8 bases separated the two germline ends. This CDR3 region has 11 residues. As DNA, the CDR3 is TGTGCCTGGAGTGTGGAGGAGGCCCAGTACTTC. This gives the protein CAWSVEEAQYF.

This clone has just one count. The J gene is TRBJ1-2, the V gene TRBV18; 7 nucleotides agree with TRBD1. The CDR3 has 16 amino acids. The V gene end was trimmed by 0 bases and the J gene end by 1 base; junction bases not matched to a gene: 5. Germline V gene lookup returns CDR1 KGHSH and CDR2 LQKENI. The CDR3: CASSPPGDSLNYGYTF. Here the CDR3 DNA reads TGTGCCAGCTCACCACCTGGGGACAGCCTTAACTATGGCTACACCTTC.

The genes are TRBV10-3 and TRBJ2-1, with TRBD2 matching over 10 bases. CDR3 length equals 14 residues. CDR1 ENHRY and CDR2 SYGVKD come from the germline V gene. The ends lost 5 bases at V and 10 bases at J; junction bases unmatched: 8. CDR3 protein: CAISSLAGDIEQFF. For the CDR3, the DNA is TGTGCCATCAGTAGCCTAGCGGGGGATATCGAGCAGTTCTTC.

This clone was recorded once. The V call is TRBV19, the J call TRBJ2-5; D is perhaps TRBD2 (7 bases). The CDR3 loop spans 14 amino acids. The V end was cut by 0 bases, the J end by 9 bases, with 14 bases between. CDR1 is LNHDA and CDR2 is SQIVND in the germline V gene (reference sequence). CDR3 coding DNA: TGTGCCAGTAGTATAGACGTGGGGGGGCGATCCCAGTACTTC. It translates to CASSIDVGGRSQYF.

This chain connects TRBV12-3 or TRBV12-4 to TRBJ2-5; 8 bases map to TRBD2. This CDR3 contains 12 residues. V shed 6 bases and J 13 bases; nucleotides not matched to a gene: 10. CDR3 sequence reads: CASRSMTGGLYF. The CDR3 DNA follows: TGTGCCAGCAGGTCCATGACGGGGGGGTTGTACTTC.

The chain couples TRBV6-5 to TRBJ1-4; possibly TRBD1 for D (5 bases). V was pared by 7 bases and J by 8 bases, with 20 bases between. Germline values: CDR1 MNHEY, CDR2 SVGAGI. There are 15 residues in the CDR3. DNA for the CDR3: TGTGCCAGCAACGTCTGGAGGGGAGGAAACGAAAAACTGTTTTTT. Its translation is CASNVWRGGNEKLFF.

The chain links TRBV27 to TRBJ1-2; D is uncertain. The CDR3 runs to 15 residues. The V gene's germline CDR1 is MNHEY and CDR2 SMNVEV (reference sequence). V lost 6 bases and J 1 base, leaving 15 bases between the germline ends. The CDR3: CASSRGASLNYGYTF. CDR3 nucleotide sequence: TGTGCCAGCAGCCGGGGAGCCTCCCTTAACTATGGCTACACCTTC.

This clone has just a few counts. The V call is TRBV3-1 (or the pseudogene TRBV3-2), the J call TRBJ1-2; D is perhaps TRBD1 (6 bases). Germline lookup yields CDR1 LGHDT and CDR2 YNNKEL (reference sequence). The ends were cut back, 1 base at V and 4 bases at J, with 13 bases in the middle. The CDR3 has 15 residues. CDR3 coding DNA: TGTGCCAGCAGCCAAGGTTCTCAGGGGATCTATGGCTACACCTTC. Translation: CASSQGSQGIYGYTF.

The chain joins TRBV2 to TRBJ2-2; D may be TRBD2 (5 bases). This CDR3 comprises 15 residues. The germline CDR1 and CDR2 sequences are SNHLY and FYNNEI. V lost 6 bases and J lost 6, with 17 bases in between. CDR3 nucleotide sequence: TGTGCCAGCAGGCTCCGGGATTCATTCTCCGGGGAGCTGTTTTTT. It encodes CASRLRDSFSGELFF.